This T cell receptor beta chain was identified in a study of T cell changes during pregnancy in multiple sclerosis. The CDR3 runs 13 residues. Trimming shortened V by 3 bases and J by 8 bases, and 8 bases separated the two germline ends. Germline CDR1 is MNHEY and CDR2 is SMNVEV (reference sequence). This clone was counted a few times. TCRdb's table, derived via immunoSEQ multiplex PCR, lists solely in-frame clones and lacks some. The sample contains 25,000 to 35,000 clones, 89% of which appear only once. This clonotype was obtained from a female donor with multiple sclerosis, enrolled in a pregnancy study. V usage is TRBV27 and J usage is TRBJ1-6, with D perhaps TRBD1 (5 bases). The sample consisted of CD8+ T cells from peripheral blood mononuclear cells, taken in the second trimester of pregnancy. The DNA of the CDR3 is TGTGCCAGCAGTTTCGGCAGGGATTCACCCCTCCACTTT. Its protein product is CASSFGRDSPLHF.